This T cell receptor beta chain originates from a study of T cell repertoires in ileal Crohn's disease. Study-level background: All patients had surgery for stricturing (61%) or penetrating (approximately 39%) disease. Study results and caveats: Active smokers at surgery had more clonal expansions than non-smokers. High-frequency clones were more common in sorted CD8 than CD4 cells. All patients with clonality above 26.8% had endoscopic recurrence.

Libraries were prepared by immunoSEQ multiplex PCR; TCRdb keeps only in-frame clonotypes and omits some of them. The sample holds roughly 3,400 clones, roughly 75% seen once. This clone has more than one count but fewer than ten. Its antigen is as yet unknown. Lamina propria lymphocytes from surgical specimens were isolated on a density gradient before sorting. Germline loops: CDR1 SGHTA, CDR2 FQGNSA. J was trimmed by 6 bases and V by 1 base; bases with no gene match: 5. The CDR3 loop spans 16 amino acids. Sequences were obtained from CD4+ T cells sorted from the ileum. The V and J genes are TRBV7-2 and TRBJ1-6; 8 bases map to TRBD1. The TCR comes from an adult with Crohn's disease. CDR3 in DNA: TGTGCCAGCAGCTTAGGACGACAGGGGATTAATTCACCCCTCCACTTT. Translated, it gives CASSLGRQGINSPLHF. The complete variable domain, with remaining parts taken from reference TRBV7-2 and TRBJ1-6, reads GAGVSQSPSNKVTEKGKDVELRCDPISGHTALYWYRQSLGQGLEFLIYFQGNSAPDKSGLPSDRFSAERTGGSVSTLTIQRTQQEDSAVYLCASSLGRQGINSPLHFGNGTRLTVT.